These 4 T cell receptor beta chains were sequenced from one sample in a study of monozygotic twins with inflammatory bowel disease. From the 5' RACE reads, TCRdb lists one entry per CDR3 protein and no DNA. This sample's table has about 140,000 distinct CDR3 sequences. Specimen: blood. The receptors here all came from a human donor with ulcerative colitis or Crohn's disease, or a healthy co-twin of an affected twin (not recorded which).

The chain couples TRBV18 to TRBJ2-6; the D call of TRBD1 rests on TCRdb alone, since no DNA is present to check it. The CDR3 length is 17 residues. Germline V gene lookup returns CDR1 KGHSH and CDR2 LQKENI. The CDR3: CASSPRQVGTGANVLTF. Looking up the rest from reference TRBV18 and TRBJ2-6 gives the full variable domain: NAGVMQNPRHLVRRRGQEARLRCSPMKGHSHVYWYRQLPEEGLKFMVYLQKENIIDESGMPKERFSAEFPKEGPSILRIQQVVRGDSAAYFCASSPRQVGTGANVLTFGAGSRLTVL.

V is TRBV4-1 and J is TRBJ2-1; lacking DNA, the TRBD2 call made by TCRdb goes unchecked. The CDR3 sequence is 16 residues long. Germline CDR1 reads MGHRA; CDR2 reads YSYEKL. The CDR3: CASSQFSGRSDNEQFF.

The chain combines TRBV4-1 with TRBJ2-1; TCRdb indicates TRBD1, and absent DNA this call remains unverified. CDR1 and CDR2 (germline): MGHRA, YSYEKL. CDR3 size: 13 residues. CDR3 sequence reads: CASSQGTGLGQFF.

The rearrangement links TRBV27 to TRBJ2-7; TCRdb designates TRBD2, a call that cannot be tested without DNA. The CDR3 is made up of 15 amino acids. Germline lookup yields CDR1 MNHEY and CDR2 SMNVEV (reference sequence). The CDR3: CASSLSLAGSHEQYF.